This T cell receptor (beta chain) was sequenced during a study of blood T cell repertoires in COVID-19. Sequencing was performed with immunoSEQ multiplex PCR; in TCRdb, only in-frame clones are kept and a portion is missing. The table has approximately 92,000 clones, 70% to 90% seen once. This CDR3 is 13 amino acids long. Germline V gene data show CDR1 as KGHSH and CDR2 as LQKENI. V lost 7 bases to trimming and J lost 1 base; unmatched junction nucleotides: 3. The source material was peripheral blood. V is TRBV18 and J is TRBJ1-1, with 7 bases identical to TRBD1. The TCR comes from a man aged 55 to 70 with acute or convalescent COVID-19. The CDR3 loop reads CASLGQTNTEAFF. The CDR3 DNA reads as TGTGCCAGCTTGGGACAGACGAACACTGAAGCTTTCTTT. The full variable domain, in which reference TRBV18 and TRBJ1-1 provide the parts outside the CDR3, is NAGVMQNPRHLVRRRGQEARLRCSPMKGHSHVYWYRQLPEEGLKFMVYLQKENIIDESGMPKERFSAEFPKEGPSILRIQQVVRGDSAAYFCASLGQTNTEAFFGQGTRLTVV.